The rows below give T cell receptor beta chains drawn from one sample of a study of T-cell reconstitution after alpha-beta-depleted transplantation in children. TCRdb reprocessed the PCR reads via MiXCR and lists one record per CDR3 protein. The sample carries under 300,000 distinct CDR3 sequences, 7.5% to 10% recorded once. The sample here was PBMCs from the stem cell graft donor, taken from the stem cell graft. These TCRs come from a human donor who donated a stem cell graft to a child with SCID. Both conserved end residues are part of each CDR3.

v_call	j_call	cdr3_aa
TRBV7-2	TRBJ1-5	CASSPDSANQPQHF
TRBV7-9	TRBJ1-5	CASSFSFGRGNQPQHF
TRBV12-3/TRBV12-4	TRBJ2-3	CASSPDRGLSTDTQYF
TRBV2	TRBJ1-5	CASSGLGAGQPQHF
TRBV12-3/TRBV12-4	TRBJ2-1	CASSLVGNEQFF
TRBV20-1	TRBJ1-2	CRGGGRDGYTF
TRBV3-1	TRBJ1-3	CASSQGLSSTPGNTIYF
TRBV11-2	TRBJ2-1	CASSPSCCLAGGPTYNEQFF
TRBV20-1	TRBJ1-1	CSASRTRVAAEAFF
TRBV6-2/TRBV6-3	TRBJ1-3	CASSYLGYSGNTIYF
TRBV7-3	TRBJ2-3	CASSAASSTDTQYF
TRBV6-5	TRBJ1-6	CASSYSYGEVGSPLHF
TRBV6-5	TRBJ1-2	CASSYSGTSNGGGYTF
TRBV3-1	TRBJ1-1	CASSHGGRIEAFF
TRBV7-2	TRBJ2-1	CASSLTRLAGGYNEQFF
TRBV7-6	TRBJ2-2	CASSIWTGANTGELFF
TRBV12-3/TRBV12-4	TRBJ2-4	CASSPRTDLAKNIQYF
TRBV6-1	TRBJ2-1	CASSVTASSYNEQFF
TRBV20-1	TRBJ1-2	CSARDPRGSGYGYTF
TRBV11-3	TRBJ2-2	CASSYRTGITGELFF
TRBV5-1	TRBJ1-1	CASSLVTSNTEAFF
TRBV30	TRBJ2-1	CAWSEGLEQFF
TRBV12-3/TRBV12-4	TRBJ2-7	CASSQQGGRTYEQYF
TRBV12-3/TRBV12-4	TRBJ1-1	CASGGLGNTEAFF
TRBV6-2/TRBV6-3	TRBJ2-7	CASSLRPGGSDEQYF
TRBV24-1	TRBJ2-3	CATSDRGPRGDTQYF
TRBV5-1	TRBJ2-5	CASSWTGQETQYF
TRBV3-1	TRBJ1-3	CASSQDTAVVGNTIYF
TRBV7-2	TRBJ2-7	CASSLYPKEQYF
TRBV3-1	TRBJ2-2	CASSRRTGGLSGELFF
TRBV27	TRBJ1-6	CASRDNNSPLHF
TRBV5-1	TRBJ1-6	CASSLMVGEGINSPLHF
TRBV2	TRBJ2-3	CASTPGLSYADTQYF
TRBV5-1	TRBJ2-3	CASSLSYSSTDTQYF
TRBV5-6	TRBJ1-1	CASSRDREETEAFF
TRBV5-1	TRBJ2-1	CASSFPAGNEQFF
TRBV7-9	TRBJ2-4	CASSFGTKNIQYF
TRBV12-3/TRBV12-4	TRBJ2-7	CASSLDEGAYEQYF